Described below is a single T cell receptor beta chain sequence and its context. What it binds is unknown. The entry originates in a study of shared clonotypes between healthy human individuals. The study, taken as a whole, reports: The naive CD4 repertoires of several donors were compared, and roughly 5% of clonotypes were shared. An expected dependence of interdonor clonotype sharing on sequencing depth was noted. Generation probability values for non-shared clonotypes were lower than those for clonotypes shared by all four donors.

Authors' methods: Filtering differed for immunoSEQ, which gave only junction sequences without quality scores. Libraries were prepared by immunoSEQ multiplex PCR; TCRdb keeps only in-frame clonotypes and omits some of them. The V and J calls and the clone size are those of that table, but D and trimming were determined from the DNA. The data contain around 370,000 clones, around 96% of them singletons. V lost 6 bases to trimming and J lost 9 bases, with 30 bases between them. This CDR3 region has 18 residues. Germline V gives CDR1 SNHLY, CDR2 FYNNEI. The material sequenced was memory CD8+ T cells sorted from blood. This sample's subset: CD45RO+ cells pooled with CCR7-negative TemRA cells. This sequence originates from a young man in good health. The chain has TRBV2 and TRBJ2-1; perhaps TRBD1 as D (9 bases). The chain's CDR3 is CASRVPGQGTGTSSEQFF. DNA for the CDR3: TGTGCCAGCAGAGTCCCGGGACAGGGAACCGGGACTAGTAGTGAGCAGTTCTTC.